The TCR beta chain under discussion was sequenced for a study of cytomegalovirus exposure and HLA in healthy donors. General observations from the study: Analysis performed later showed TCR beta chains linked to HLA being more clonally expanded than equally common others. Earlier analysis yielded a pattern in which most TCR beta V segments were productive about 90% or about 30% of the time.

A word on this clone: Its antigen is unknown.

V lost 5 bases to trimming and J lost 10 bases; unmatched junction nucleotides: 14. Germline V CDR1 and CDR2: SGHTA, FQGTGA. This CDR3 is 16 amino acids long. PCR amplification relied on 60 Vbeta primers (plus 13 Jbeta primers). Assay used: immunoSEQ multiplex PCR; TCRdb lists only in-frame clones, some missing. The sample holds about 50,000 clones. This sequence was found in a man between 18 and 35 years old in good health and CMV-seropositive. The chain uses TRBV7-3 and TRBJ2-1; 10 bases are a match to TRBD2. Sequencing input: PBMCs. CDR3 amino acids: CASSPLAGAASGEQFF. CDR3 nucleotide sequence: TGTGCCAGCAGCCCCCTAGCGGGAGCGGCGAGTGGGGAGCAGTTCTTC.